This TCR beta chain was retrieved from a study of regulatory T cells in long-lasting Graves disease. PBMC RNA was the source of the TCR library. Enrollment of patients was through an endocrinology department in Xi'an, China. Using its own MiXCR run on the reads, TCRdb lists one record per CDR3 protein. Among over 750 distinct CDR3 sequences listed, about three quarters were seen once. CDR1 MDHEN and CDR2 SYDVKM come from the germline V gene. The CDR3 is 14 amino acids. After removal of 2 bases from V and 3 bases from J, the junction contained 2 bases not matched to a gene. The material sequenced was peripheral blood mononuclear cells (PBMCs), taken with antithyroid drug treatment, in newly diagnosed or persistent Graves disease (not recorded which). The TCR was taken from a female donor with Graves disease. The J gene is TRBJ1-2, the V gene TRBV28, with 8 bases matching TRBD1. The CDR3 loop is CASSLAGGDYGYTF. DNA for the CDR3: TGTGCCAGCAGTTTAGCAGGGGGCGACTATGGCTACACCTTC.